This is a list of T cell receptor beta chains from one sample in a study of early T cells in non-severe SARS-CoV-2 infection. TCRdb reprocessed the 5' RACE reads via MiXCR and lists one record per CDR3 protein. This sample has tens of thousands of distinct CDR3 sequences, with 13% found just once. This material consisted of whole blood, taken at baseline. Receptors were obtained from an adult who was a healthcare worker with PCR-confirmed SARS-CoV-2 infection or an uninfected control (not recorded which). CDR3s include the opening cysteine and the closing phenylalanine or tryptophan. A D gene is named only where the DNA matches it firmly. Size is omitted from some rows. Given values are once, few, many or a class for expanded clones.

size | J | D | V | DNA | CDR3
. | TRBJ2-7 | TRBD1 | TRBV5-1 | TGCGCCAGCAGCTACTACCGGGACAGAGACGAGCAGTACTTC | CASSYYRDRDEQYF
. | TRBJ1-6 | TRBD1 | TRBV7-3 | TGTGCCAGCTCTCGACAGGGTAATTCACCCCTCCACTTT | CASSRQGNSPLHF
few | TRBJ2-3 | . | TRBV30 | TGTGCCTGGAGTGATAGTAGCTTCGTAGATACGCAGTATTTT | CAWSDSSFVDTQYF
. | TRBJ2-2 | TRBD2 | TRBV14 | TGTGCCAGCAGCAAATGGACTAGCGGGAGTGACACCGGGGAGCTGTTTTTT | CASSKWTSGSDTGELFF
many | TRBJ1-2 | . | TRBV4-1 | TGCGCCAGCAGCCAAGGAGCGAACTATGGCTACACCTTC | CASSQGANYGYTF
few | TRBJ2-1 | . | TRBV27 | TGTGCCAGCAGCCCTATCGACAGTACGGGTAATGAGCAGTTCTTC | CASSPIDSTGNEQFF
few | TRBJ2-7 | . | TRBV7-9 | TGTGCCAGCGGGGGACTCTACGAGCAGTACTTC | CASGGLYEQYF
few | TRBJ2-7 | TRBD1 | TRBV3-1 | TGTGCCAGCAGCCACGACAGGGGGGCCTACGAGCAGTACTTC | CASSHDRGAYEQYF
. | TRBJ2-1 | . | TRBV20-1 | TGCAGCCTTACCAGGGATGAGCAGTTCTTC | CSLTRDEQFF
many | TRBJ2-1 | TRBD2 | TRBV7-2 | TGTGCCAGCAGCTTAGCCGGGAGGGCTGAGCAGTTCTTC | CASSLAGRAEQFF
. | TRBJ2-7 | TRBD1 | TRBV28 | TGTGCCAGCAGTCTACCGGGACAGGTCTACGAGCAGTACTTC | CASSLPGQVYEQYF
few | TRBJ1-6 | . | TRBV3-1 | TGTGCCAGCAGCCTTACACATAATTCACCCCTCCACTTT | CASSLTHNSPLHF
few | TRBJ2-2 | TRBD2 | TRBV5-4 | TGTGCCAGCAGCCCTACATACGGGACTAGCGGGAGTCCCGGGGAGCTGTTTTTT | CASSPTYGTSGSPGELFF
few | TRBJ2-2 | TRBD2 | TRBV6-5 | TGTGCCAGCAGTTACAGGACTAGCGGGAGGCAGAGCACCGGGGAGCTGTTTTTT | CASSYRTSGRQSTGELFF
few | TRBJ1-5 | TRBD1 | TRBV6-5 | TGTGCCAGCAGGCCACAGGGGGCTTATCAGCCCCAGCATTTT | CASRPQGAYQPQHF
. | TRBJ2-4 | TRBD1 | TRBV9 | TGTGCCAGCAGCGCTGGGACAGGGGGGGACATTCAGTACTTC | CASSAGTGGDIQYF
few | TRBJ2-7 | . | TRBV11-3 | TGTGCCAGCCGACGGGAAGGTTACGAGCAGTACTTC | CASRREGYEQYF
. | TRBJ1-1 | . | TRBV3-1 | TGTGCCAGCAGCCGGGCCGGGACGTACACTGAAGCTTTCTTT | CASSRAGTYTEAFF
. | TRBJ2-3 | . | TRBV11-2 | TGTGCCAGCAGCTTAGACGGCGGGCGCACAGATACGCAGTATTTT | CASSLDGGRTDTQYF
few | TRBJ2-4 | TRBD2 | TRBV7-2 | TGTGCCAGCACCACCATAGCGGGGGGTAAAAACATTCAGTACTTC | CASTTIAGGKNIQYF
many | TRBJ2-7 | TRBD1 | TRBV6-6 | TGTGCCAGCAGTCGGACAGGCTACGAGCAGTACTTC | CASSRTGYEQYF
few | TRBJ2-1 | . | TRBV7-3 | TGTGCCAGCAGCTTAAAGCCAGGGAGGTCCTACAATGAGCAGTTCTTC | CASSLKPGRSYNEQFF
many | TRBJ2-2 | TRBD2 | TRBV28 | TGTGCCAGCAGCGGGGGAGGGGCTAATATCGGGGAGCTGTTTTTT | CASSGGGANIGELFF
few | TRBJ1-2 | . | TRBV27 | TGTGCCAGCGCCATTCACGGGCGGAACTATGGCTACACCTTC | CASAIHGRNYGYTF
few | TRBJ2-1 | . | TRBV5-1 | TGCGCCAGCAGCTTGGGTGTGGGAGTCTGGTTCTTC | CASSLGVGVWFF
. | TRBJ2-7 | . | TRBV4-1 | TGCGCCAGCAGCCAGGGGACGGACAACATCAGGTACGAGCAGTACTTC | CASSQGTDNIRYEQYF
many | TRBJ1-3 | TRBD1 | TRBV14 | TGTGCCAGCAGCTTCGACAGGGCCTCTGGAAACACCATATATTTT | CASSFDRASGNTIYF
many | TRBJ1-5 | . | TRBV4-1 | TGCGCCAGCAGCCTGGGAAAGGGGCAGCCCCAGCATTTT | CASSLGKGQPQHF
many | TRBJ1-6 | TRBD1 | TRBV7-8 | TGTGCCAGCAGCTTAGCGCTAAGCAGGGGGAGTAATTCACCCCTCCACTTT | CASSLALSRGSNSPLHF
many | TRBJ2-7 | . | TRBV7-2 | TGTGCCAGCAGCCCCGCTTTCGGGAGCGACGAGCAGTACTTC | CASSPAFGSDEQYF
many | TRBJ1-2 | . | TRBV7-3 | TGTGCCAGCAGCTTAAGGGGAGGGGGAACCTCTGGATATGGCTACACCTTC | CASSLRGGGTSGYGYTF
. | TRBJ2-2 | . | TRBV3-1 | TGTGCCAGCAGCTCCCTTCTCGGGGGGGAGCTGTTTTTT | CASSSLLGGELFF
few | TRBJ1-5 | . | TRBV12-3/TRBV12-4 | TGTGCCAGCACCGTCAGGGGCAATCAGCCCCAGCATTTT | CASTVRGNQPQHF
. | TRBJ2-7 | . | TRBV25-1 | TGTGCCAGCAGTGTACAGGGCTCCTACGAGCAGTACTTC | CASSVQGSYEQYF
. | TRBJ2-1 | TRBD2 | TRBV4-3 | TGCGCCAGCAGCCAAGATGAGGCGGGGGCCTACAATGAGCAGTTCTTC | CASSQDEAGAYNEQFF
many | TRBJ2-1 | . | TRBV7-9 | TGTGCCAGCAGCTCTGCACTAAAAGAGCAGTTCTTC | CASSSALKEQFF
few | TRBJ2-1 | TRBD2 | TRBV3-1 | TGTGCCAGCAGCCACCTCGGAAGCGGGGGGATTTACAATGAGCAGTTCTTC | CASSHLGSGGIYNEQFF
few | TRBJ1-6 | . | TRBV18 | TGTGCCAGCTCACGATGGACGGGGCGGAATTCACCCCTCCACTTT | CASSRWTGRNSPLHF
many | TRBJ2-3 | TRBD1 | TRBV5-1 | TGCGCCAGCAGCTTGGTGCCGTGGCAGGGGGCACGAGATACGCAGTATTTT | CASSLVPWQGARDTQYF
. | TRBJ1-2 | . | TRBV20-1 | TGCAGTGCTAGAGGGAACAGGCGCTATGGCTACACCTTC | CSARGNRRYGYTF
. | TRBJ2-3 | . | TRBV19 | TGTGCCAGTAGTTCTCTCGAGGCGAGGAATACGCAGTATTTT | CASSSLEARNTQYF
. | TRBJ2-7 | . | TRBV11-3 | TGTGCCAGCAGCGAACAACAGGCCTCCTACGAGCAGTACTTC | CASSEQQASYEQYF
. | TRBJ1-4 | . | TRBV28 | TGTGCCAGCAGTTCTCCGGGACGGGGGAATGAAAAACTGTTTTTT | CASSSPGRGNEKLFF
few | TRBJ1-1 | . | TRBV7-9 | TGTGCCAGCAGGAAGCATGAGGAAGCTTTCTTT | CASRKHEEAFF
. | TRBJ2-1 | TRBD2 | TRBV20-1 | TGCAGTGCTCCCCGGGGGGACGCCCGCCTCCAGTTCTTC | CSAPRGDARLQFF
few | TRBJ1-1 | . | TRBV28 | TGTGCCAGCAGTATCACAGCCCTGAACACTGAAGCTTTCTTT | CASSITALNTEAFF
. | TRBJ1-1 | . | TRBV6-5 | TGTGCCAGCAGTGAACAGGGCCCGCCACCGAACACTGAAGCTTTCTTT | CASSEQGPPPNTEAFF
. | TRBJ1-2 | . | TRBV7-8 | TGTGCCAGCAGCTCAGGCGGCGGGCGGTTTGCGGGCTACACCTTC | CASSSGGGRFAGYTF